The following is a T cell receptor (beta chain) sequence with its context. The antigen is unknown. A read error may produce the germline difference seen at one junction end. The data stem from a study of T cells after yellow fever vaccination. The study, taken as a whole, reports: At around 96% for CD4 and approximately 88% for CD8, most primary-vaccination clones showed up again after the booster. A weaker but faster secondary response was observed, peaking on day 5 versus 15.

TCRdb processed the 5' RACE reads anew with MiXCR; each CDR3 protein has one entry. The table has approximately 69,000 distinct CDR3 sequences, around 6.2% seen once. The CDR3 is 18 amino acids. This specimen was CD4+ T cells sorted from PBMCs, taken about 2 weeks after the first yellow fever vaccination. The sequence derives from a man aged 18 to 30 who received the YFV17D yellow fever vaccine. V gene TRBV12-3 or TRBV12-4 combines with J gene TRBJ2-2, with 12 bases fitting TRBD2. The CDR3 loop reads CACSPRTSGALNTGELFF. For the CDR3, the DNA is TGTGCCTGCAGCCCCCGGACTAGCGGGGCTTTGAACACCGGGGAGCTGTTTTTT.